These T cell receptor beta chains were read from a single sample in a study of OX40 agonist ivuxolimab in advanced cancers. Method: immunoSEQ multiplex PCR; TCRdb's copy keeps in-frame clones and lacks some. The data contain approximately 10,000 clones, about nine tenths of them seen just once; the ten biggest clones take up roughly 30%. This sample comprised CD4+ or CD8+ T cells sorted from blood, obtained in a trial of the OX40 agonist ivuxolimab. These receptor sequences come from an adult with an advanced solid tumor such as melanoma, head and neck, liver or kidney cancer. Both conserved end residues are trimmed from each CDR3. Only part of the rows carry a size: once, few, many, or a class if the clone is expanded.

>once|TRBV27|TRBJ2-7
ASSLTRNYEQY
>-|TRBV5-3|TRBJ1-1
ASSLVAGVTEAF
>-|TRBV28|TRBJ1-1
ASSPWTAHMNTEAF
>-|TRBV7-3|TRBJ2-1
ASSLTGTGLHNEQF
>few|TRBV27|TRBJ1-2
AAGAGLGYT
>-|TRBV27|TRBJ2-1
ASSFPTSNEQF
>once|TRBV28|TRBJ2-2
ASSFRDPDDKANTGELF
>-|TRBV19|TRBJ1-1
ASSIPEGMNTEAF
>-|TRBV30|TRBJ2-1
AWRLYNEQF
>-|TRBV6-1|TRBJ1-4
ASRPLTGGDEKLF
>-|TRBV7-3|-
ASSLLGQGLGEQY
>-|TRBV12-5|TRBJ2-7
ASGLEHGLVYEQY
>once|TRBV7-9|TRBJ2-2
ASSHPPNTGELF
>-|TRBV15|TRBJ2-7
ATSGRTDSYEQY
>-|TRBV11-2|TRBJ1-5
ASSSGTGSNQPQH
>-|TRBV7-9|TRBJ1-1
ASSSQPGLQEVNTEAF
>-|TRBV7-9|TRBJ2-5
ASSTVGTGGETQY
>-|TRBV6-6|TRBJ1-5
ASRYIRTGDGH
>few|TRBV5-4|TRBJ2-2
ASSFPGGSTGELF
>-|TRBV19|TRBJ2-7
ASSSPKLAGYEQY
>-|TRBV6-5|TRBJ1-1
ASSYGWGRALTEAF
>medium-sized|TRBV9|TRBJ2-2
ASRGENTGELF
>-|TRBV27|TRBJ2-7
ASSLLGGRSHEQY
>-|TRBV15|TRBJ1-4
ATSSDSGKLF